Listed below are T cell receptor beta chains from one sample, sequenced in a study of cytomegalovirus exposure and HLA in healthy donors. TCRdb's copy holds only in-frame clones and misses some; the assay was immunoSEQ multiplex PCR. Here the sample spans 60,000 to 75,000 clones, roughly 94% being singletons. The source material was PBMCs. These TCRs come from a woman aged 18-35 years in good health and CMV-seropositive. The CDR3 runs from the conserved cysteine through the conserved F or W. The D gene is left open where the match is weak. Clone size is not always given. Where it is, it says once, few, many or a class for expanded clones.

size	D	V	J	CDR3	DNA
-	-	TRBV9	TRBJ2-7	CASSVGPAENEQYF	TGTGCCAGCAGCGTAGGCCCGGCGGAGAACGAGCAGTACTTC
-	-	TRBV19	TRBJ1-4	CASSFQTGSNEKLFF	TGTGCCAGTAGTTTTCAGACAGGTTCTAATGAAAAACTGTTTTTT
-	-	TRBV4-1	TRBJ2-1	CASTGSLPYNEQFF	TGCGCCAGCACCGGGTCGCTCCCCTACAATGAGCAGTTCTTC
-	TRBD2	TRBV5-4	TRBJ2-7	CASSLKDSGVYEQYF	TGTGCCAGCAGCTTGAAGGATAGCGGGGTCTACGAGCAGTACTTC
-	-	TRBV7-2	TRBJ1-1	CASSLHRTVNTEAFF	TGTGCCAGCAGCCTTCATAGGACAGTAAACACTGAAGCTTTCTTT
once	TRBD1	TRBV2	TRBJ1-1	CASSRQGNTEAFF	TGTGCCAGCAGCAGACAGGGGAACACTGAAGCTTTCTTT
-	TRBD2	TRBV2	TRBJ2-2	CASKRDWNTGELFF	TGTGCCAGCAAGCGGGATTGGAACACCGGGGAGCTGTTTTTT
-	TRBD1	TRBV20-1	TRBJ2-7	CSTRTGGEQYF	TGCAGTACACGGACAGGGGGCGAGCAGTACTTC
-	-	TRBV28	TRBJ1-4	CASSLGGAFNEKLFF	TGTGCCAGCAGTTTAGGAGGGGCCTTTAATGAAAAACTGTTTTTT
-	-	TRBV5-5	TRBJ1-2	CASSLQDTRYGYTF	TGTGCCAGCAGCTTACAAGACACCCGCTATGGCTACACCTTC
-	TRBD1	TRBV4-2	TRBJ1-4	CASSQGPSGGEDEKLFF	TGTGCCAGCAGCCAAGGCCCATCAGGGGGCGAGGATGAAAAACTGTTTTTT
-	TRBD1	TRBV19	TRBJ1-1	CASSRGWTGLMNTEAFF	TGTGCCAGTAGCCGCGGCTGGACAGGGCTGATGAACACTGAAGCTTTCTTT
-	TRBD1	TRBV5-1	TRBJ1-4	CASSFGTGDEKLFF	TGCGCCAGCAGCTTCGGGACAGGGGACGAAAAACTGTTTTTT
-	TRBD1	TRBV20-1	TRBJ1-1	CSARGQVEAFF	TGCAGTGCGAGAGGACAGGTTGAAGCTTTCTTT
-	-	TRBV5-1	TRBJ2-3	CASSLQEVGGLDTQYF	TGCGCCAGCAGCTTGCAAGAGGTGGGGGGGCTGGATACGCAGTATTTT
-	-	TRBV4-1	TRBJ2-1	CASSQGEGLYNEQFF	TGCGCCAGCAGCCAAGGCGAGGGCCTGTACAATGAGCAGTTCTTC
-	-	TRBV2	TRBJ1-5	CASSEIRLASNQPQHF	TGTGCCAGCAGTGAAATCCGACTTGCCAGCAATCAGCCCCAGCATTTT
-	-	TRBV30	TRBJ1-2	CAWRGGAETPNYTF	TGTGCCTGGAGGGGTGGGGCAGAAACCCCCAACTACACCTTC
-	TRBD2	TRBV28	TRBJ2-5	CASMTTGGVVLTQYF	TGTGCCAGCATGACGACGGGGGGGGTGGTATTGACCCAGTACTTC
-	-	TRBV19	TRBJ2-7	CASRDGGGETYEQYF	TGTGCCAGTAGAGATGGAGGGGGGGAAACATACGAGCAGTACTTC
-	-	TRBV27	TRBJ2-1	CASSLGKGYNEQFF	TGTGCCAGCAGCCTTGGGAAGGGGTACAATGAGCAGTTCTTC
-	-	TRBV13	TRBJ1-2	CASSRGGSYGYTF	TGTGCCAGCAGTCGAGGAGGGTCCTATGGCTACACCTTC
-	-	TRBV28	TRBJ1-6	CASSSPTTDNSPLHF	TGTGCCAGCAGTAGCCCTACCACAGATAATTCACCCCTCCACTTT
-	TRBD2	TRBV7-2	TRBJ2-5	CASSLDGKWLAGETQYF	TGTGCCAGCAGCTTAGATGGGAAGTGGCTAGCGGGAGAGACCCAGTACTTC
-	-	TRBV6-6	TRBJ2-7	CASLNNAYEQYF	TGTGCCAGTCTAAATAATGCGTACGAGCAGTACTTC
-	-	TRBV5-1	TRBJ1-1	CASSMDGDTFMNTEAFF	TGCGCCAGCAGCATGGACGGGGACACCTTCATGAACACTGAAGCTTTCTTT
-	TRBD2	TRBV7-6	TRBJ2-7	CASPLAVTETGPSGLPNRF	TGTGCCAGCCCATTAGCAGTTACGGAAACTGGGCCTAGCGGTCTCCCTAACCGGTTC
-	TRBD2	TRBV2	TRBJ2-1	CASSEGPRRGGLFF	TGTGCCAGCAGTGAAGGGCCCCGGCGGGGGGGCCTGTTCTTC
-	-	TRBV4-1	TRBJ1-1	CASSQAGERIAFF	TGCGCCAGCAGCCAAGCTGGGGAGAGAATCGCTTTCTTT
-	-	TRBV6-5	TRBJ1-4	CASSREANGKLFF	TGTGCCAGCAGCCGGGAGGCAAACGGAAAACTGTTTTTT
-	TRBD1	TRBV28	TRBJ2-7	CASSYPRTGIYEQYF	TGTGCCAGCAGTTACCCGCGGACAGGGATCTACGAGCAGTACTTC
-	-	TRBV10-3	TRBJ2-7	CAISDWGGFDYEQYF	TGTGCCATCAGTGATTGGGGAGGATTCGATTACGAGCAGTACTTC
-	-	TRBV6-1	TRBJ2-3	CASSDMRDTQYF	TGTGCCAGCAGTGACATGCGGGATACGCAGTATTTT
-	-	TRBV18	TRBJ2-7	CASSPSRFSYEQYF	TGTGCCAGCTCACCATCCAGATTCTCCTACGAGCAGTACTTC
-	TRBD1	TRBV18	TRBJ1-5	CASSGDRNQPQHF	TGTGCCAGCTCTGGGGACAGAAATCAGCCCCAGCATTTT
-	TRBD2	TRBV6-1	TRBJ2-2	CATSGLKVGELFF	TGTGCCACTAGCGGGCTGAAGGTCGGGGAGCTGTTTTTT
once	-	TRBV5-5	TRBJ2-7	CASSLDRTAYEQYF	TGTGCCAGCAGCTTAGACCGGACAGCCTACGAGCAGTACTTC
-	TRBD1	TRBV2	TRBJ1-5	CASSGGGQGRRPQHF	TGTGCCAGCAGTGGAGGAGGACAGGGTCGAAGGCCCCAGCATTTT
once	-	TRBV27	TRBJ2-7	CASSLVRSAYEQYF	TGTGCCAGCAGTTTAGTCAGATCTGCCTACGAGCAGTACTTC
-	-	TRBV7-2	TRBJ1-5	CASSLAQVQPQHF	TGTGCCAGCAGCTTAGCGCAGGTTCAGCCCCAGCATTTT
-	-	TRBV9	TRBJ2-1	CASSLPGDEQFF	TGTGCCAGCAGCCTCCCAGGGGATGAGCAGTTCTTC
-	TRBD1	TRBV14	TRBJ1-2	CASSPGTGPGYTF	TGTGCCAGCAGCCCCGGGACAGGGCCTGGCTACACCTTC
-	-	TRBV6-5	TRBJ2-7	CASRYAGSYEQYF	TGTGCCAGCAGATACGCGGGATCCTACGAGCAGTACTTC
-	-	TRBV4-2	TRBJ1-4	CASSPLDKEKLFF	TGTGCCAGCAGCCCATTGGACAAGGAAAAACTGTTTTTT
-	TRBD2	TRBV9	TRBJ2-2	CASSVVSSGGLNTGELFF	TGTGCCAGCAGCGTAGTATCCAGCGGGGGGCTGAACACCGGGGAGCTGTTTTTT
-	-	TRBV18	TRBJ2-5	CASSATETQYF	TGTGCCAGCTCAGCCACTGAGACCCAGTACTTC
-	-	TRBV6-5	TRBJ1-2	CASRDGAVYGYTF	TGTGCCAGCAGGGATGGTGCGGTATATGGCTACACCTTC
few	TRBD2	TRBV5-6	TRBJ2-7	CASSLKRGGGTRSYEQYF	TGTGCCAGCAGCTTGAAGCGTGGCGGGGGGACTCGTTCCTACGAGCAGTACTTC
-	-	TRBV6-5	TRBJ2-7	CASSYSIAPTYEQYF	TGTGCCAGCAGTTACTCGATTGCGCCTACCTACGAGCAGTACTTC
-	TRBD2	TRBV10-3	TRBJ2-1	CAIRGEGAYNEQFF	TGTGCCATCAGGGGGGAGGGTGCCTACAATGAGCAGTTCTTC
-	TRBD2	TRBV7-9	TRBJ2-1	CASSPWSQREYNEQFF	TGTGCCAGCAGCCCGTGGAGTCAGCGGGAATACAATGAGCAGTTCTTC
-	TRBD1	TRBV29-1	TRBJ1-1	CSGGQGIFTEAFF	TGCAGCGGCGGACAGGGGATCTTCACTGAAGCTTTCTTT
-	-	TRBV28	TRBJ1-3	CASSVGGEGNTIYF	TGTGCCAGCAGTGTGGGAGGGGAAGGAAACACCATATATTTT
-	TRBD2	TRBV7-9	TRBJ2-5	CASGLVSGGLDGETQYF	TGTGCCAGCGGCTTAGTAAGCGGGGGACTGGATGGGGAGACCCAGTACTTC
-	TRBD1	TRBV30	TRBJ1-5	CAWSGTGDQPQHF	TGTGCCTGGAGTGGGACAGGGGATCAGCCCCAGCATTTT
-	TRBD1	TRBV28	TRBJ1-5	CASSIPQGAGQPQHF	TGTGCCAGCAGTATCCCACAGGGGGCGGGTCAGCCCCAGCATTTT